Following are 9 T cell receptor beta chains from one sample sequenced in a study of blood T cells in healthy people across ages. Using a J-beta primer mix together with a sample-barcoded 5' primer, a second PCR was run for roughly 7 to 12 cycles. TCRdb reprocessed the 5' RACE reads via MiXCR and lists one record per CDR3 protein. The table includes some 930,000 distinct CDR3 sequences, approximately 32% detected once. This sample was also put to use in a study of T cells of mothers and their children.

The sample was blood. Receptors originate from a woman between 40 and 50 years old in good health.

This clonotype appeared many times. The chain uses TRBV20-1 and TRBJ2-3, with 8 bases identical to TRBD2. The J segment lost 6 bases and the V segment lost 3 bases, leaving 8 bases of the junction unmatched. The CDR3 has 14 residues. Per germline, CDR1 DFQATT and CDR2 SNEGSKA (reference sequence). The CDR3 here is CSASYGGDGDTQYF. CDR3 coding DNA: TGCAGTGCTAGTTACGGGGGGGACGGGGATACGCAGTATTTT.

This clonotype appeared a few times. The rearrangement links TRBV6-5 to TRBJ1-4; possibly TRBD1 for D (6 bases). This CDR3 is 16 amino acids long. V lost 6 bases, J lost 4 bases, and 18 bases lay in between. Germline CDR1 reads MNHEY; CDR2 reads SVGAGI. The CDR3 is CASSRIQGTDNEKLFF. DNA of the CDR3: TGTGCCAGCAGCCGTATACAGGGAACCGATAATGAAAAACTGTTTTTT.

V usage is TRBV12-3 or TRBV12-4 and J usage is TRBJ2-3; 8 nucleotides match TRBD1. This CDR3 region has 14 residues. V trimming: 6 bases; J trimming: 3 bases; junction bases outside the gene matches: 5. Here the CDR3 DNA reads TGTGCCAGCAGCCAAAACAGGGGGACAGATACGCAGTATTTT. This gives the protein CASSQNRGTDTQYF.

Concerning this clonotype: A much bigger clone sits one base away, suggesting this may be a read error. This chain's CDR3 is CASSFKPGGIRVQYF. As DNA, the CDR3 is TGTGCCAGCAGTTTCAAGCCAGGGGGTATACGGGTGCAGTACTTC. The chain recombines TRBV28 with TRBJ2-5; TRBD1 agrees at 7 bases. Germline CDR1 and CDR2: MDHEN and SYDVKM. The J segment lost 11 bases and the V segment lost 3 bases, leaving 15 bases of the junction unmatched. The CDR3 runs 15 residues.

This clonotype showed up just once. A clone one base away is much larger, so this may be a read error. This chain uses TRBV9 with TRBJ1-2; 8 bases agree with TRBD1. Per germline, CDR1 SGDLS and CDR2 YYNGEE. This CDR3 has 14 residues. The CDR3 DNA is TGTGCCAGCAGCGTCGGACAGGGAGACTATGGCGACACCTTC. Translated, it gives CASSVGQGDYGDTF.

This clonotype was seen many times. This chain joins TRBV7-8 and TRBJ2-7, with D possibly TRBD1 on 6 matching bases. The CDR3 spans 14 residues. V lost 0 bases to trimming and J lost 9 bases, with 15 bases between them. Per germline, CDR1 SGHVS and CDR2 FQNEAQ. CDR3: CASSLAHQGSAQYF. CDR3 coding DNA: TGTGCCAGCAGCTTAGCTCATCAGGGGTCCGCGCAGTACTTC. The whole variable domain, remainder taken from reference TRBV7-8 and TRBJ2-7, is GAGVSQSPRYKVAKRGQDVALRCDPISGHVSLFWYQQALGQGPEFLTYFQNEAQLDKSGLPSDRFFAERPEGSVSTLKIQRTQQEDSAVYLCASSLAHQGSAQYFGPGTRLTVT.

Note on this clonotype: The junction shows a germline mismatch at one end, possibly a read error. This sequence joins TRBV27 and TRBJ2-3; possibly TRBD2 for D (6 bases). Germline CDR1 reads MNHEY; CDR2 reads SMNVEV (reference sequence). This CDR3 is built from 16 residues. This CDR3 is CASSLGIGGSTETQYF. CDR3 DNA: TGTGCCAGCAGTTTAGGGATCGGGGGTAGCACAGAGACGCAGTATTTT.

The table lists this clonotype with a few counts. This rearrangement joins TRBV7-3 to TRBJ2-3; 13 nucleotides line up with TRBD2. CDR3 length: 16 amino acids. V trimming: 3 bases; J trimming: 6 bases; junction bases outside the gene matches: 6. Looked up from germline, CDR1 is SGHTA and CDR2 is FQGTGA. CDR3 bases: TGTGCCAGCAGCTTGACCCCGGGACTAGCGGGGGATACGCAGTATTTT. Residues: CASSLTPGLAGDTQYF.

J is TRBJ2-1 and V is TRBV6-2 or TRBV6-3, with TRBD2 matching over 10 bases. Germline lookup yields CDR1 MNHEY and CDR2 SVGEGT. This CDR3 region has 16 residues. After removal of 7 bases from V and 13 bases from J, the junction contained 19 bases not matched to a gene. The chain's CDR3 is CASTLLAGATQETQFF. The DNA of the CDR3 is TGTGCCAGCACCCTTCTAGCGGGGGCCACCCAAGAGACCCAGTTCTTC.